Below, 12 T cell receptor beta chains from the same sample are listed, as sequenced in a study of blood T cell repertoires in COVID-19. Clones were read by immunoSEQ multiplex PCR, and TCRdb kept only the in-frame ones, dropping some. The profile shows roughly 120,000 clones, 83% of them singletons. Specimen: peripheral blood. Source of these receptors: a man between 25 and 39 years old with acute or convalescent COVID-19.

The chain combines TRBV12-3 or TRBV12-4 with TRBJ2-7; D not resolved. Trimming took off 6 bases at V and 3 bases at J, with 9 bases between the two ends. The CDR3 spans 12 residues. The CDR3 DNA is TGTGCCAGCAGCACGACATACTACGAGCAGTACTTC. This codes for CASSTTYYEQYF.

V usage is TRBV4-1 and J usage is TRBJ2-3; D gene ambiguous. The V gene lost 6 bases and the J gene lost 2 bases, with 15 bases spanning the gap. The CDR3 consists of 15 residues. CDR1 and CDR2 from the germline V gene are MGHRA and YSYEKL. The CDR3 DNA sequence: TGCGCCAGCAGACTACTACAAACCAACACAGATACGCAGTATTTT. It encodes CASRLLQTNTDTQYF.

The chain combines TRBV9 with TRBJ2-3; 11 positions match TRBD2. J was trimmed by 2 bases and V by 1 base; bases with no gene match: 9. This CDR3 is built from 18 residues. The V gene's germline CDR1 is SGDLS and CDR2 YYNGEE. The CDR3 protein is CASSVYPGTSGYTDTQYF. CDR3 coding DNA: TGTGCCAGCAGCGTATACCCCGGGACTAGCGGTTACACAGATACGCAGTATTTT. The full variable domain, completed using reference TRBV9 and TRBJ2-3, is DSGVTQTPKHLITATGQRVTLRCSPRSGDLSVYWYQQSLDQGLQFLIQYYNGEERAKGNILERFSAQQFPDLHSELNLSSLELGDSALYFCASSVYPGTSGYTDTQYFGPGTRLTVL.

The chain uses TRBV3-1 (or the pseudogene TRBV3-2) and TRBJ2-1; the match to TRBD2 covers 14 bases. Germline assignment: CDR1 LGHDT and CDR2 YNNKEL (reference sequence). The CDR3 contains 15 residues. J was trimmed by 9 bases and V by 1 base; bases with no gene match: 2. CDR3 DNA sequence: TGTGCCAGCAGCCAAGGACTAGCGGGAGGGGGTGAGCAGTTCTTC. It encodes CASSQGLAGGGEQFF.

This chain joins TRBV30 and TRBJ1-1; tentatively, D is TRBD1 (6 bases). V was shortened by 0 bases and J by 4 bases, with 12 bases between the two germline ends. Germline V gene data show CDR1 as GTSNPN and CDR2 as SVGIG (reference sequence). The CDR3 has 14 amino acids. The CDR3 bases are TGTGCCTGGAGTGTACAGGGTACGGCCACTGAAGCTTTCTTT. As protein: CAWSVQGTATEAFF.

The chain links TRBV18 to TRBJ2-7; 10 bases align to TRBD2. The V segment lost 5 bases and the J segment 7 bases; nucleotides outside the gene matches: 8. CDR1 is KGHSH and CDR2 is LQKENI in the germline V gene. The CDR3 is 14 amino acids. CDR3 nucleotide sequence: TGTGCCAGCTCATCTCGAGCGGGAGGGGGAGAGCAGTACGTC. Its translation: CASSSRAGGGEQYV.

The chain couples TRBV10-3 to TRBJ2-3; weak D call: TRBD2 (5 bases). The CDR3 contains 17 residues. V was shortened by 3 bases and J by 1 base, with 17 bases between the two germline ends. In germline, CDR1 is ENHRY, CDR2 SYGVKD. CDR3 in amino acids: CAISETYGELGTDTQYF. In nucleotides, the CDR3 is TGTGCCATCAGTGAAACATACGGGGAGCTTGGCACAGATACGCAGTATTTT.

The chain links TRBV5-6 to TRBJ1-2, with D unresolved. CDR3 length equals 12 residues. Germline assignment: CDR1 SGHDT and CDR2 YYEEEE. V lost 2 bases and J 5 bases, leaving 7 bases between the germline ends. The CDR3 nucleotides are TGTGCCAGCAGCTTCCAGGTTTATGGCTACACCTTC. Translation: CASSFQVYGYTF.

The V and J genes are TRBV13 and TRBJ1-2; 7 bases match TRBD1. The CDR3 covers 13 residues. V lost 0 bases and J lost 8; bases outside the gene matches: 3. CDR1 is PRHDT and CDR2 is FYEKMQ in the germline V gene (reference sequence). CDR3 in DNA: TGTGCCAGCAGCTTAGGCCAGGGGGAGGGCTACACCTTC. Protein product: CASSLGQGEGYTF.

Notes on this clone: The same CDR3 also results from other DNA sequences found in this sample. The gene calls are TRBV7-3 and TRBJ2-2; 14 nucleotides line up with TRBD2. Germline CDR1 SGHTA, CDR2 FQGTGA. V gave up 4 bases and J gave up 6 bases; unmatched junction bases: 4. The CDR3 length is 16 residues. In DNA, the CDR3 is TGTGCCAGCAGCTCCAGACTAGCGGGGGGGGCCGGGGAGCTGTTTTTT. Residues: CASSSRLAGGAGELFF.

The genes are TRBV6-1 and TRBJ2-1; no firm D call. With 3 bases removed from V and 4 bases from J, the gap between germline ends came to 10 bases. The length of the CDR3 is 14 residues. Per germline, CDR1 MNHNS and CDR2 SASEGT. The CDR3 reads CASSESQNYNEQFF. The CDR3, as DNA: TGTGCCAGCAGTGAGTCCCAAAATTACAATGAGCAGTTCTTC.

The chain uses TRBV28 and TRBJ1-1; tentatively, D is TRBD1 (5 bases). V was cut by 5 bases and J by 0 bases, with 28 bases left in between. Germline V gene sequence: CDR1 MDHEN, CDR2 SYDVKM. This CDR3 contains 20 residues. CDR3 amino acids: CASSPRLGQGSRLVNTEAFF. The CDR3 DNA reads TGTGCCAGCAGTCCAAGGTTAGGGCAGGGTTCACGACTCGTGAACACTGAAGCTTTCTTT.